The 10 T cell receptor beta chains presented below share a single source sample, sequenced in a study of shared clonotypes between healthy human individuals. Clones were read by immunoSEQ multiplex PCR, and TCRdb kept only the in-frame ones, dropping some. The sample has a few million clones; 90% to 95% are singletons. Specimen: naive CD4+ T cells sorted from blood. Specified subset: CD45RA+ positively selected. The receptors shown here come from a man aged 18 to 29 in good health.

The J gene is TRBJ1-1, the V gene TRBV5-1; 7 nucleotides agree with TRBD1. The CDR3 has 15 residues. Germline CDR1 SGHRS, CDR2 YFSETQ. V shed 0 bases and J 3 bases; nucleotides not matched to a gene: 5. The CDR3 loop is CASSLGEGAHTEAFF. CDR3 DNA: TGCGCCAGCAGCTTGGGGGAGGGGGCGCACACTGAAGCTTTCTTT. Looking up the rest from reference TRBV5-1 and TRBJ1-1 gives the full variable domain: KAGVTQTPRYLIKTRGQQVTLSCSPISGHRSVSWYQQTPGQGLQFLFEYFSETQRNKGNFPGRFSGRQFSNSRSEMNVSTLELGDSALYLCASSLGEGAHTEAFFGQGTRLTVV.

In this sample, this clone turned up once. The rearrangement uses TRBV5-1 and TRBJ1-4; D may be TRBD1 (6 bases). From germline, CDR1 is SGHRS and CDR2 YFSETQ. The CDR3 covers 15 residues. Trimming left V 1 base short and J 7 bases short, with 14 bases between. The CDR3 spells CASSLSRGAFEKLFF. The CDR3 bases are TGCGCCAGCAGCTTGTCAAGGGGGGCCTTTGAAAAACTGTTTTTT.

This clone showed up just a few times. CDR3: CAISDVATNEKLFF. The CDR3 region has the DNA TGTGCCATAAGCGACGTTGCAACTAATGAAAAACTGTTTTTT. The gene calls are TRBV10-3 and TRBJ1-4; D ambiguous. Germline CDR1 and CDR2: ENHRY and SYGVKD. The CDR3 sequence is 14 residues long. Deletions cut 9 bases from V and 0 bases from J, with 11 bases between.

J is TRBJ2-1 and V is TRBV10-1; weak D call: TRBD1 (6 bases). V gave up 4 bases and J gave up 4 bases, with 11 bases separating them. CDR3 size: 14 residues. Germline V gene lookup returns CDR1 WNHNN and CDR2 SYGVQD (reference sequence). The chain's CDR3 is CASSAQGPYNEQFF. CDR3 in DNA: TGCGCCAGCAGTGCCCAGGGGCCGTACAATGAGCAGTTCTTC.

This chain links TRBV28 with TRBJ2-2, with 7 positions matching TRBD2. The J segment lost 6 bases and the V segment lost 7 bases, leaving 17 bases of the junction unmatched. There are 17 residues in the CDR3. Germline CDR1 reads MDHEN; CDR2 reads SYDVKM. The CDR3 here is CASTKRYGGNLAGELFF. The DNA of the CDR3 is TGTGCCAGCACCAAACGGTACGGGGGGAACCTCGCCGGGGAGCTGTTTTTT.

The chain is built from TRBV4-1 and TRBJ1-5, with a possible D match to TRBD1 (6 bases). The CDR3 runs to 16 residues. V gave up 4 bases and J gave up 0 bases, with 13 bases separating them. Per germline, CDR1 MGHRA and CDR2 YSYEKL. CDR3 region: CASSPDSSNSNQPQHF. In DNA form, the CDR3 reads TGCGCCAGCAGCCCGGACAGCAGTAATAGCAATCAGCCCCAGCATTTT.

The gene calls are TRBV2 and TRBJ1-1, with a possible D match to TRBD1 (6 bases). This CDR3 is built from 14 residues. The V end was cut by 6 bases, the J end by 3 bases, with 14 bases between. CDR1 is SNHLY and CDR2 is FYNNEI in the germline V gene. For the CDR3, the DNA is TGTGCCAGCAGGGGGGCGCGGGGCTACACTGAAGCTTTCTTT. Residues: CASRGARGYTEAFF.

This clone was counted only a few times. Other DNA sequences of this sample code for an identical CDR3. The chain is built from TRBV19 and TRBJ1-3; D gene unclear. CDR1 and CDR2 (germline): LNHDA, SQIVND (reference sequence). CDR3 size: 12 residues. The V and J ends lost 4 bases and 4 bases respectively, with 5 bases between them. CDR3 sequence reads: CASSTQGNTIYF. In nucleotides, the CDR3 is TGTGCCAGTAGTACACAGGGAAACACCATATATTTT.

V and J are TRBV5-1 and TRBJ1-4; TRBD1 aligns across 9 bases. Germline V lookup: CDR1 SGHRS, CDR2 YFSETQ. J lost 0 bases, V lost 3 bases, and 9 bases had no gene match. The CDR3 totals 18 residues. The DNA of the CDR3 is TGCGCCAGCAGCTCCCTCGGACAGGGGATTACAACTAATGAAAAACTGTTTTTT. Translated: CASSSLGQGITTNEKLFF.

With regard to this clone: Different DNA sequences within this sample yield the same CDR3. The genes are TRBV6-5 and TRBJ2-5; the match to TRBD2 covers 11 bases. J lost 2 bases, V lost 5 bases, and 1 base had no gene match. The CDR3 is 14 residues long. The germline V gene encodes CDR1 MNHEY and CDR2 SVGAGI. CDR3 DNA sequence: TGTGCCAGCAGTACTAGCGGGGGACAAGAGACCCAGTACTTC. Amino acid sequence: CASSTSGGQETQYF.